Sequencing of this T cell receptor beta chain was carried out in a study of cytomegalovirus exposure and HLA in healthy donors. Study-level findings and limits: A few of the chains that were CMV-associated were confirmed in vitro to be specific for CMV antigens.

Germline-derived CDR1 and CDR2 are LNHDA and SQIVND (reference sequence). The CDR3 is 17 residues long. Trimming stripped 0 bases from V and 2 bases from J, with 14 bases between. PCR amplification relied on 60 Vbeta primers (plus 13 Jbeta primers). Only in-frame clones appear in the TCRdb table, and some are missing; sequencing was by immunoSEQ multiplex PCR. The sample includes 90,000 or so clones, under 90% of them seen just once. A note on this clone: Its antigen is unknown.

This TCR was sampled from a man aged 50-59 years in good health and CMV-seronegative. Sequenced sample: PBMCs. The chain links TRBV19 to TRBJ1-3, with a possible D match to TRBD1 (5 bases). The CDR3 loop is CASSIEGGGAAGNTIYF. CDR3 nucleotides: TGTGCCAGTAGTATAGAGGGTGGAGGGGCCGCTGGAAACACCATATATTTT.